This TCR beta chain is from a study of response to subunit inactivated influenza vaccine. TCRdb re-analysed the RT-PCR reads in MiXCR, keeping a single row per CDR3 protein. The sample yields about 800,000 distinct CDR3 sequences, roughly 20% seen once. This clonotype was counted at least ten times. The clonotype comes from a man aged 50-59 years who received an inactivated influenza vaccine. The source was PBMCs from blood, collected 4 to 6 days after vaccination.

The CDR3 spells CSASTGTSGRAVYTGELFF. CDR3 in DNA: TGCAGTGCTAGTACCGGGACTAGCGGGAGGGCCGTTTATACCGGGGAGCTGTTTTTT. The chain carries TRBV20-1 and TRBJ2-2; 16 bases fit TRBD2. Germline CDR1 is DFQATT and CDR2 is SNEGSKA (reference sequence). Unmatched junction bases numbered 12, after V lost 3 bases and J lost 5 bases. This CDR3 spans 19 amino acids.